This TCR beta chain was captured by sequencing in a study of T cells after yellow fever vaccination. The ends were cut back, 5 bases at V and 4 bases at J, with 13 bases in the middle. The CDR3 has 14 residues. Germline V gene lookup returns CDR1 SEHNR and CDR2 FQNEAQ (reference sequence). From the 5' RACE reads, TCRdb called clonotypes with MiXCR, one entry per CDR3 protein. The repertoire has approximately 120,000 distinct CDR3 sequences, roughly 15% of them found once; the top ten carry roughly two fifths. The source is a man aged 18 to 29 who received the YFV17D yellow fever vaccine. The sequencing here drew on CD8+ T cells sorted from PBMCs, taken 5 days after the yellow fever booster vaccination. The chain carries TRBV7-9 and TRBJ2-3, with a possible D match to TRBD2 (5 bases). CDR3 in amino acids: CASSLRTSADTQYF. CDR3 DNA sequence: TGTGCCAGCAGCCTCCGGACTTCGGCAGATACGCAGTATTTT. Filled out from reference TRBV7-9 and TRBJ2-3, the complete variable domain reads DTGVSQNPRHKITKRGQNVTFRCDPISEHNRLYWYRQTLGQGPEFLTYFQNEAQLEKSRLLSDRFSAERPKGSFSTLEIQRTEQGDSAMYLCASSLRTSADTQYFGPGTRLTVL.